The entry that follows covers one T cell receptor (beta chain) sequence. It is unclear where the CDR3 begins or ends on the DNA, so no DNA is shown, and the CDR3 is as TCRdb lists it. CDR1 and CDR2 (germline): MNHEY, SVGAGI. From its first to its last residue, the CDR3 has 15 amino acids. This specimen comes from a study of blood T cell repertoires in COVID-19. About the study: Whether acute or convalescent, the COVID-19 samples came from the United States, Italy and Spain. Nucleic acid was either cDNA or gDNA, and it came from T cells, B-cell-depleted T cells, or PBMCs.

Original processing methods: Amplification of reference gene primers was used by the study to estimate nucleated cell counts. Only in-frame clones appear in the TCRdb table, and some are missing; sequencing was by immunoSEQ multiplex PCR. V and J calls and clone size are given by that table; D and trimming were obtained from the DNA. The sample gives nearly 35,000 clones, more than 85% of which show up once; roughly three fifths is in the top ten. The sample consisted of peripheral blood. This receptor was taken from a man between 65 and 79 years old with acute or convalescent COVID-19. This chain uses TRBV6-5 with TRBJ1-5. The CDR3 region is CASSTSGGARQPQHF.